The 3 T cell receptor beta chains reported below all come from one sample, sequenced in a study of blood T cell repertoires in COVID-19. The method was immunoSEQ multiplex PCR; TCRdb's version includes in-frame clones alone and lacks a portion of them. The sample has about 88,000 clones, roughly nine tenths seen once. Input material: peripheral blood. The receptors here all came from an older woman with COVID-19, enrolled during active disease.

The gene calls are TRBV6-2 or TRBV6-3 and TRBJ2-2, with TRBD2 matching over 9 bases. With V trimmed by 3 bases and J by 4 bases, 3 bases remained unmatched. The germline V gene encodes CDR1 MNHEY and CDR2 SVGEGT. The CDR3 sequence is 15 residues long. The CDR3 DNA reads as TGTGCCAGCAGTTATAGCGGGGGCGTCACCGGGGAGCTGTTTTTT. It codes for CASSYSGGVTGELFF.

The chain joins TRBV7-2 to TRBJ1-5, with D unresolved. Germline V lookup: CDR1 SGHTA, CDR2 FQGNSA. The CDR3 covers 15 residues. Trimming left V 2 bases short and J 2 bases short, with 10 bases between. The CDR3 bases are TGTGCCAGCAGCTTAACAGTCTGGGGCAATCAGCCCCAGCATTTT. Translation gives CASSLTVWGNQPQHF.

V is TRBV19 and J is TRBJ1-6, with TRBD1 matching over 12 bases. The CDR3 length is 16 residues. J lost 8 bases, V lost 5 bases, and 7 bases had no gene match. Germline lookup yields CDR1 LNHDA and CDR2 SQIVND (reference sequence). CDR3 protein: CASSSGTGGFDSPLHF. In DNA form, the CDR3 reads TGTGCCAGTAGTTCAGGGACAGGGGGCTTTGATTCACCCCTCCACTTT.